Listed here are 3 T cell receptor beta chains from one sample, sequenced in a study of T-cell reconstitution after alpha-beta-depleted transplantation in children. Using unique molecular identifiers, the investigators prepared the TCRbeta library. TCRdb redid the calling of the PCR reads with MiXCR, one entry per CDR3 protein. The sample includes 420,000 or so distinct CDR3 sequences, roughly a tenth of them seen just once. Sample: PBMCs from the stem cell graft donor, taken from the stem cell graft. Receptors were obtained from a human donor who donated a stem cell graft to a child with acute myeloid leukemia.

This sequence joins TRBV7-9 and TRBJ2-1; 7 nucleotides match TRBD2. Germline V gene sequence: CDR1 SEHNR, CDR2 FQNEAQ (reference sequence). Trimming cost V 5 bases and J 2 bases; bases outside gene matches: 6. This CDR3 region has 15 residues. The CDR3 protein is CASSTRLAPYNEQFF. The CDR3 coding sequence is TGTGCCAGCAGCACCCGACTAGCCCCCTACAATGAGCAGTTCTTC.

In this sample, this clonotype turned up many times. The chain has TRBV19 and TRBJ2-1, with 10 bases that match TRBD2. Trimming at V came to 1 base and at J to 10 bases, leaving 7 bases not matched to a gene. The V gene's germline CDR1 is LNHDA and CDR2 SQIVND (reference sequence). This CDR3 has 15 residues. The CDR3 region has the DNA TGTGCCAGTAGTATAGGAGCGGGAGGGCCCGGCGAGCAGTTCTTC. Its translation is CASSIGAGGPGEQFF. The full variable domain, with the rest looked up from reference TRBV19 and TRBJ2-1, is DGGITQSPKYLFRKEGQNVTLSCEQNLNHDAMYWYRQDPGQGLRLIYYSQIVNDFQKGDIAEGYSVSREKKESFPLTVTSAQKNPTAFYLCASSIGAGGPGEQFFGPGTRLTVL.

The V call is TRBV2, the J call TRBJ2-3; no firm D call. Germline loops: CDR1 SNHLY, CDR2 FYNNEI. Trimming shortened V by 5 bases and J by 0 bases, and 21 bases separated the two germline ends. The CDR3 sequence is 18 residues long. The CDR3 sequence is CASSKRMRQVPSTDTQYF. The CDR3 DNA follows: TGTGCCAGCAGTAAAAGGATGCGTCAGGTCCCCAGCACAGATACGCAGTATTTT.